This T cell receptor (beta chain) emerged from a study of T-cell reconstitution after alpha-beta-depleted transplantation in children. Construction of the TCRbeta library involved unique molecular identifiers. TCRdb itself ran the PCR reads through MiXCR, one entry per CDR3 protein. This repertoire shows about 250,000 distinct CDR3 sequences, roughly a quarter found once; its top ten account for around 4.8%. Whole-study findings and limits: When one year had passed after transplant, most T-cell counts and diversity came from newly produced T cells. At around two months after transplant, the alpha-beta T cells were reportedly derived from several hundred expanded clones that came from non-depleted graft cells.

As concerns this clonotype: Antigen unknown.

The CDR3 sequence is 13 residues long. The V gene's germline CDR1 is LNHNV and CDR2 YYDKDF (reference sequence). The V gene end was trimmed by 5 bases and the J gene end by 2 bases; junction bases not matched to a gene: 2. The sequence came from a female patient aged 2 to 10 who had a stem cell transplant for congenital amegakaryocytic thrombocytopenia, so the T cells may come from the graft donor. The specimen was PBMCs, mostly from graft donor cells, collected 360 days after TCRalphabeta/CD19-depleted stem cell transplant. V and J are TRBV15 and TRBJ2-5, with 7 bases fitting TRBD2. CDR3 in amino acids: CATSQLAQETQYF. The DNA for the CDR3 is TGTGCCACCAGCCAACTAGCGCAAGAGACCCAGTACTTC.